Listed below are T cell receptor beta chains from one sample, sequenced in a study of cytomegalovirus exposure and HLA in healthy donors. Some clones are missing from TCRdb's copy, which holds only in-frame ones; the method was immunoSEQ multiplex PCR. In the table there are some 110,000 clones, around 80% of which are singletons. Material: PBMCs. The receptors originated from a man younger than 40 in good health and CMV-seronegative. Both conserved end residues are part of each CDR3. Fields, in order: V gene, D gene, J gene, clone size, CDR3 protein, CDR3 DNA. D genes are given only for firm matches. A row's size may be missing; if present it is once, few, many or a size class.

v_gene: TRBV14; d_gene: TRBD2; j_gene: TRBJ2-2; abundance: NA; CDR3aa: CASSARAGARTGELFF; CDR3nt: TGTGCCAGCAGCGCGAGGGCGGGAGCTCGAACCGGGGAGCTGTTTTTT
v_gene: TRBV7-2; d_gene: NA; j_gene: TRBJ1-1; abundance: NA; CDR3aa: CASSLAHEGANTEAFF; CDR3nt: TGTGCCAGCAGCTTAGCGCATGAAGGGGCTAACACTGAAGCTTTCTTT
v_gene: TRBV10-3; d_gene: TRBD2; j_gene: TRBJ2-7; abundance: NA; CDR3aa: CAISVRLAVYYEQYF; CDR3nt: TGTGCCATCAGTGTAAGGCTAGCGGTTTACTACGAGCAGTACTTC
v_gene: TRBV2; d_gene: NA; j_gene: TRBJ1-2; abundance: once; CDR3aa: CASSLEQGGYGYTF; CDR3nt: TGTGCCAGCAGTCTGGAACAGGGCGGCTATGGCTACACCTTC
v_gene: TRBV2; d_gene: TRBD1; j_gene: TRBJ2-7; abundance: NA; CDR3aa: CASGRTGSGEQYF; CDR3nt: TGTGCCAGCGGTCGGACAGGGTCAGGCGAGCAGTACTTC
v_gene: TRBV4-1; d_gene: NA; j_gene: TRBJ2-5; abundance: NA; CDR3aa: CASSQPDRSETQYF; CDR3nt: TGCGCCAGCAGCCAACCGGACAGAAGTGAGACCCAGTACTTC
v_gene: TRBV27; d_gene: TRBD2; j_gene: TRBJ2-1; abundance: NA; CDR3aa: CASSVRDYHEQFF; CDR3nt: TGTGCCAGCTCCGTCCGGGACTACCATGAGCAGTTCTTC
v_gene: TRBV18; d_gene: NA; j_gene: TRBJ1-2; abundance: NA; CDR3aa: CASSPESEGYGYTF; CDR3nt: TGTGCCAGCTCACCAGAGTCTGAGGGCTATGGCTACACCTTC
v_gene: TRBV2; d_gene: TRBD1; j_gene: TRBJ1-2; abundance: NA; CDR3aa: CASIKETGNYGYTF; CDR3nt: TGTGCCAGCATCAAGGAGACAGGGAACTATGGCTACACCTTC
v_gene: TRBV4-3; d_gene: NA; j_gene: TRBJ1-6; abundance: NA; CDR3aa: CASSQERGGGSYNSPLHF; CDR3nt: TGCGCCAGCAGCCAAGAGAGAGGGGGAGGGTCCTATAATTCACCCCTCCACTTT
v_gene: TRBV7-2; d_gene: TRBD1; j_gene: TRBJ2-7; abundance: NA; CDR3aa: CASSLDAGGSYEQYF; CDR3nt: TGTGCCAGCAGCTTAGACGCAGGGGGCTCCTACGAGCAGTACTTC
v_gene: TRBV5-4; d_gene: NA; j_gene: TRBJ2-3; abundance: NA; CDR3aa: CASSLSGLSTDTQYF; CDR3nt: TGTGCCAGCAGCTTATCGGGTCTAAGCACAGATACGCAGTATTTT
v_gene: TRBV6-5; d_gene: TRBD2; j_gene: TRBJ2-7; abundance: NA; CDR3aa: CASSSLPSGAYEQYF; CDR3nt: TGTGCCAGCAGTTCCCTCCCTAGCGGAGCCTACGAGCAGTACTTC
v_gene: TRBV5-1; d_gene: TRBD1; j_gene: TRBJ2-6; abundance: NA; CDR3aa: CASSLGQGISGANVLTF; CDR3nt: TGCGCCAGCAGCTTGGGACAGGGTATCTCGGGGGCCAACGTCCTGACTTTC
v_gene: TRBV28; d_gene: TRBD1; j_gene: TRBJ1-1; abundance: NA; CDR3aa: CASPSGTGEAFF; CDR3nt: TGTGCCAGCCCCTCCGGGACAGGGGAAGCTTTCTTT
v_gene: TRBV5-1; d_gene: NA; j_gene: TRBJ1-2; abundance: NA; CDR3aa: CASSLGQGITYGYTF; CDR3nt: TGCGCCAGCAGCTTGGGGCAGGGGATAACCTATGGCTACACCTTC
v_gene: TRBV7-9; d_gene: TRBD2; j_gene: TRBJ2-1; abundance: NA; CDR3aa: CASSAPTGAGARNEQFF; CDR3nt: TGTGCCAGCAGCGCTCCCACCGGAGCGGGAGCAAGGAATGAGCAGTTCTTC
v_gene: TRBV4-3; d_gene: TRBD1; j_gene: TRBJ2-7; abundance: few; CDR3aa: CASSQRTGSYEQYF; CDR3nt: TGCGCCAGCAGCCAAAGGACAGGGAGCTACGAGCAGTACTTC
v_gene: TRBV19; d_gene: NA; j_gene: TRBJ1-2; abundance: NA; CDR3aa: CASSSMSGINYGYTF; CDR3nt: TGTGCCAGTAGTAGTATGTCGGGGATTAACTATGGCTACACCTTC
v_gene: TRBV10-3; d_gene: NA; j_gene: TRBJ1-5; abundance: NA; CDR3aa: CAISSYSNQPQHF; CDR3nt: TGTGCCATCAGTTCTTATAGCAATCAGCCCCAGCATTTT
v_gene: TRBV7-2; d_gene: TRBD1; j_gene: TRBJ1-2; abundance: NA; CDR3aa: CASSSSGGGYTF; CDR3nt: TGTGCCAGCAGCTCGTCAGGGGGCGGCTACACCTTC
v_gene: TRBV19; d_gene: NA; j_gene: TRBJ1-1; abundance: NA; CDR3aa: CASTTVRGTEAFF; CDR3nt: TGTGCCAGTACCACGGTTCGGGGCACTGAAGCTTTCTTT
v_gene: TRBV6-1; d_gene: TRBD1; j_gene: TRBJ2-6; abundance: NA; CDR3aa: CGDRGLAGANVLTF; CDR3nt: TGTGGTGACAGGGGGCTTGCCGGGGCCAACGTCCTGACTTTC
v_gene: TRBV27; d_gene: TRBD1; j_gene: TRBJ1-5; abundance: NA; CDR3aa: CASSLGQGGNQPQHF; CDR3nt: TGTGCCAGCAGTTTGGGACAGGGGGGCAATCAGCCCCAGCATTTT
v_gene: TRBV9; d_gene: TRBD1; j_gene: TRBJ1-3; abundance: NA; CDR3aa: CASSGDGQGGNTIYF; CDR3nt: TGTGCCAGCAGCGGAGATGGACAGGGAGGAAACACCATATATTTT
v_gene: TRBV18; d_gene: NA; j_gene: TRBJ1-5; abundance: NA; CDR3aa: CASSPGQNQPQHF; CDR3nt: TGTGCCAGCTCACCTGGACAGAATCAGCCCCAGCATTTT
v_gene: TRBV4-3; d_gene: TRBD2; j_gene: TRBJ2-7; abundance: NA; CDR3aa: CASSQGIAGGRNYEQYF; CDR3nt: TGCGCCAGCAGCCAGGGAATAGCGGGGGGCCGAAACTACGAGCAGTACTTC
v_gene: TRBV6-1; d_gene: TRBD1; j_gene: TRBJ1-5; abundance: few; CDR3aa: CASSEGQGFNQPQHF; CDR3nt: TGTGCCAGCAGTGAAGGACAGGGCTTTAATCAGCCCCAGCATTTT
v_gene: TRBV19; d_gene: NA; j_gene: TRBJ1-5; abundance: NA; CDR3aa: CASTNIDSFNQPQHF; CDR3nt: TGTGCCAGTACTAATATAGACAGCTTCAATCAGCCCCAGCATTTT
v_gene: TRBV28; d_gene: NA; j_gene: TRBJ2-3; abundance: NA; CDR3aa: CASAGNLDTQYF; CDR3nt: TGTGCCAGCGCAGGGAATTTGGATACGCAGTATTTT
v_gene: TRBV6-1; d_gene: TRBD2; j_gene: TRBJ2-5; abundance: once; CDR3aa: CASSEFPRGGIQETQYF; CDR3nt: TGTGCCAGCAGTGAATTCCCTCGCGGGGGGATACAAGAGACCCAGTACTTC
v_gene: TRBV4-1; d_gene: TRBD1; j_gene: TRBJ2-7; abundance: NA; CDR3aa: CASSQGHRGPYEQYF; CDR3nt: TGCGCCAGCAGCCAAGGACACAGGGGGCCCTACGAGCAGTACTTC
v_gene: TRBV19; d_gene: NA; j_gene: TRBJ2-7; abundance: NA; CDR3aa: CASMGSIYEQYF; CDR3nt: TGTGCCAGTATGGGCAGCATCTACGAGCAGTACTTC
v_gene: TRBV7-7; d_gene: TRBD1; j_gene: TRBJ2-7; abundance: NA; CDR3aa: CASSPSGTGREQYF; CDR3nt: TGTGCCAGCAGCCCTTCCGGGACAGGTCGGGAGCAGTACTTC
v_gene: TRBV4-3; d_gene: NA; j_gene: TRBJ1-2; abundance: NA; CDR3aa: CASSQYVGEVAFGYTF; CDR3nt: TGCGCCAGCAGCCAATATGTCGGGGAAGTGGCCTTCGGCTACACCTTC
v_gene: TRBV9; d_gene: TRBD1; j_gene: TRBJ2-2; abundance: NA; CDR3aa: CASSRTGGTGELFF; CDR3nt: TGTGCCAGCAGTCGGACAGGGGGCACCGGGGAGCTGTTTTTT
v_gene: TRBV5-4; d_gene: TRBD2; j_gene: TRBJ2-5; abundance: NA; CDR3aa: CASSGLAGGRETQYF; CDR3nt: TGTGCCAGCAGCGGCCTAGCGGGGGGGCGTGAGACCCAGTACTTC
v_gene: TRBV5-1; d_gene: NA; j_gene: TRBJ2-3; abundance: NA; CDR3aa: CASSLARVPDTQYF; CDR3nt: TGCGCCAGCAGCTTGGCTAGAGTCCCAGATACGCAGTATTTT
v_gene: TRBV11-2; d_gene: NA; j_gene: TRBJ1-1; abundance: NA; CDR3aa: CASSLFGTGGTEAFF; CDR3nt: TGTGCCAGCAGCTTATTTGGCACGGGAGGCACTGAAGCTTTCTTT
v_gene: TRBV6-5; d_gene: TRBD1; j_gene: TRBJ2-3; abundance: NA; CDR3aa: CASSYMTGTDTQYF; CDR3nt: TGTGCCAGCAGTTACATGACAGGGACGGATACGCAGTATTTT
v_gene: TRBV29-1; d_gene: TRBD2; j_gene: TRBJ2-3; abundance: NA; CDR3aa: CSVAGGVGDTQYF; CDR3nt: TGCAGCGTTGCGGGGGGAGTGGGAGATACGCAGTATTTT
v_gene: TRBV7-2; d_gene: NA; j_gene: TRBJ1-1; abundance: NA; CDR3aa: CASSARGGWSEAFF; CDR3nt: TGTGCCAGCAGCGCTAGGGGGGGTTGGTCAGAAGCTTTCTTT
v_gene: TRBV7-7; d_gene: TRBD1; j_gene: TRBJ2-3; abundance: NA; CDR3aa: CASSPDRGPTDTQYF; CDR3nt: TGTGCCAGCAGCCCAGACAGGGGCCCCACAGATACGCAGTATTTT
v_gene: TRBV11-2; d_gene: NA; j_gene: TRBJ2-5; abundance: NA; CDR3aa: CASSPPGGATAGTQYF; CDR3nt: TGTGCCAGCAGCCCCCCTGGGGGGGCCACGGCCGGGACCCAGTACTTC
v_gene: TRBV29-1; d_gene: NA; j_gene: TRBJ2-1; abundance: NA; CDR3aa: CSVGVYNEQFF; CDR3nt: TGCAGCGTTGGAGTTTACAATGAGCAGTTCTTC
v_gene: TRBV9; d_gene: TRBD2; j_gene: TRBJ2-1; abundance: many; CDR3aa: CASSVDGGGADEQFF; CDR3nt: TGTGCCAGCAGCGTAGATGGCGGGGGGGCCGATGAGCAGTTCTTC
v_gene: TRBV10-1; d_gene: NA; j_gene: TRBJ2-7; abundance: once; CDR3aa: CASTRGGSYEQYF; CDR3nt: TGCGCCAGCACCCGGGGAGGCTCCTACGAGCAGTACTTC
v_gene: TRBV5-4; d_gene: NA; j_gene: TRBJ2-1; abundance: NA; CDR3aa: CASRSESSYNEQFF; CDR3nt: TGTGCCAGCAGAAGCGAAAGCTCCTACAATGAGCAGTTCTTC
v_gene: TRBV5-1; d_gene: NA; j_gene: TRBJ2-5; abundance: NA; CDR3aa: CASHRLQETQYF; CDR3nt: TGCGCCAGTCACAGATTACAAGAGACCCAGTACTTC
v_gene: TRBV4-1; d_gene: NA; j_gene: TRBJ1-2; abundance: NA; CDR3aa: CASRTFNYGYTF; CDR3nt: TGCGCCAGCAGGACATTTAACTATGGCTACACCTTC
v_gene: TRBV28; d_gene: NA; j_gene: TRBJ1-6; abundance: NA; CDR3aa: CASSLLDGSSYNSPLHF; CDR3nt: TGTGCCAGCAGTTTACTGGACGGGAGCTCCTATAATTCACCCCTCCACTTT
v_gene: TRBV7-2; d_gene: TRBD1; j_gene: TRBJ2-1; abundance: NA; CDR3aa: CASSLTGTGGADNEQFF; CDR3nt: TGTGCCAGCAGCTTAACCGGGACAGGGGGCGCAGACAATGAGCAGTTCTTC
v_gene: TRBV28; d_gene: NA; j_gene: TRBJ2-1; abundance: NA; CDR3aa: CASMKGVSSYNEQFF; CDR3nt: TGTGCCAGCATGAAGGGGGTCAGCTCCTACAATGAGCAGTTCTTC
v_gene: TRBV29-1; d_gene: NA; j_gene: TRBJ1-3; abundance: NA; CDR3aa: CSVDSGLGNTIYF; CDR3nt: TGCAGCGTTGATTCAGGACTTGGAAACACCATATATTTT
v_gene: TRBV5-4; d_gene: NA; j_gene: TRBJ1-4; abundance: few; CDR3aa: CASSLDMGEEKLFF; CDR3nt: TGTGCCAGCAGCTTGGACATGGGAGAGGAAAAACTGTTTTTT
v_gene: TRBV2; d_gene: TRBD1; j_gene: TRBJ1-3; abundance: NA; CDR3aa: CASTRGQGVPGNTIYF; CDR3nt: TGTGCCAGCACCAGAGGACAGGGGGTTCCTGGAAACACCATATATTTT
v_gene: TRBV7-2; d_gene: NA; j_gene: TRBJ2-3; abundance: NA; CDR3aa: CASSPEAGLNTDTQYF; CDR3nt: TGTGCCAGCAGCCCCGAGGCGGGACTTAACACAGATACGCAGTATTTT